This T cell receptor (beta chain) emerged from a study of T cell clonality in common variable immunodeficiency (dated by TCRdb to between 2014 and 2016). This clone was seen ten or more times. The antigen it binds to is not known. Read coverage stops 3 residues before the CDR3 terminus; the germline J gene supplies the remainder. Here is what the overall study found, with its caveats: CVID TCRbeta sequences reportedly showed fewer deletions and N-nucleotide insertions and lacked highly modified clones with 13 or more V deletions. TCRbeta clonality was higher in CVID subjects than in healthy controls (t-test p = 0.018), and the increase was most characteristic of about a third of subjects. Healthy controls shared more TCRbeta clones with each other than CVID subjects shared among themselves (p < 0.0001). Correlations between repertoire features and clinical complications were limited by patient heterogeneity within the CVID cohort. Although equal DNA input was used, an average of roughly 85,000 unique sequences per sample was obtained for controls, compared with about 31,547 for CVID samples. The authors noted that sequencing repertoires of T cell subpopulations would be needed to clarify what caused the increased clonality in CVID.

Via the germline V gene, CDR1 is SGHTA and CDR2 FQGNSA. Inclusive of the bounding cysteine and phenylalanine, the CDR3 is 14 residues long. Sequencing covers 33 bases of the CDR3, shown here with the frame starting at base 1. Trimming costs V 5 bases and J 5 bases, and their ends lie 13 bases apart. Both CVID patients and healthy controls were predominantly of Caucasian heritage. Heparinized peripheral whole blood samples of about 5 to 8 ml were collected from each donor. Genomic DNA from adults with common variable immune deficiency (CVID) and from healthy adult controls was the source for sequencing TCRbeta CDR3 repertoires. The control group was made up of 22 healthy adult volunteers (roughly ten male and some twelve female) whose ages ranged from roughly 23 to 66 years, with a mean age of about 35. Diluted blood was density-centrifuged over Hypaque 1077 or Ficoll-Paque to isolate peripheral blood mononuclear cells. Genomic DNA was obtained from unsorted mononuclear cells through either Qiagen column purification or a centrifugation-based method.

CVID samples and control samples contributed equivalent amounts of genomic DNA as sequencing input. For every sample, a 60 bp segment covering the rearranged TCRbeta CDR3 region was amplified and then sequenced. TCRbeta amplification used the immunoSEQ assay, a bias-corrected multiplex PCR with high-throughput sequencing. As for how the authors treated the data: Each unique nucleotide sequence was treated as a clone and annotated with V, D and J genes, copy number and frequency. Sequences were labeled productive if in frame, and non-productive if out of frame or containing stop codons. As previously described, clonality was calculated on the basis of Shannon's entropy. The predicted amino acid sequences of productive clones were used to derive mean CDR3 Kyte-Doolittle hydropathy. Hierarchical clustering of scaled V gene usage was performed with the R hclust function using Manhattan distance and complete linkage. Sharing of clones by CDR3 amino acid sequence was evaluated through resampling of 12 repertoires per group over 100 rounds. The repertoires were searched for around 70 published EBV-specific and some 240 published CMV-specific TCRbeta sequences. A couple of CVID samples yielding fewer than 10,000 sequences were excluded from analysis, leaving fewer than 50 CVID repertoires. TCRdb mirrors the immuneACCESS table, restricted to in-frame sequences. Some clones are absent from its copies; in checked studies, under half trace to an unresolved V gene, and the reason for the others is unknown. V, J and clone size were drawn from that table, and D and trimming were deduced from the DNA. For this sample the table reports roughly 30,000 clones, with no clone seen just once. The leading ten clones occupy 13% of the sample.

The sample comprised peripheral blood mononuclear cells. This TCR came from a person aged 18 to 75 in good health. The chain couples TRBV7-2 to TRBJ2-1; TRBD1 is a possible D gene, resting on 6 matching bases. The CDR3 bases that were read are TGTGCCAGCAGCATCGGACAGTTGAACAATGAG. It encodes CASSIGQLNNE. In full, the CDR3 reads CASSIGQLNNEQFF.